The entry below describes one T cell receptor beta chain. Measured with immunoSEQ multiplex PCR; TCRdb has only the in-frame clones, and not every one. The sample has about 22,000 clones; 80% are singletons. The sample comes from a study of blood T cell repertoires in COVID-19. The CDR3 length is 16 residues. V gave up 3 bases and J gave up 4 bases, with 17 bases separating them. Germline CDR1 is SNHLY and CDR2 is FYNNEI. The chain carries TRBV2 and TRBJ2-3; D possibly corresponds to TRBD1 (6 bases). The TCR comes from a man between 60 and 70 years old with active COVID-19. Sequenced: peripheral blood. The CDR3 is CASSDLGARVADTQYF. The CDR3, as DNA: TGTGCCAGCAGTGATTTGGGGGCGCGGGTAGCAGATACGCAGTATTTT.